This passage covers 9 T cell receptor beta chains from one sample sequenced in a study of blood T cell repertoires in COVID-19. Sequencing was performed with immunoSEQ multiplex PCR; in TCRdb, only in-frame clones are kept and a portion is missing. Counted here are fewer than 300,000 clones, roughly 84% occurring once; the ten biggest clones make up 15% to 18%. Sequencing was performed on peripheral blood. These receptors all come from a person aged 70 to 85 with COVID-19, enrolled during active disease.

The CDR3 region has the DNA TGTGCCAGCAGTTCCAGGGGACTAGCGGGGTACTACAATGAGCAGTTCTTC. This sequence encodes CASSSRGLAGYYNEQFF. V gene TRBV27 combines with J gene TRBJ2-1, with 13 bases that match TRBD2. The CDR3 length is 17 residues. The V gene end was trimmed by 4 bases and the J gene end by 3 bases; junction bases not matched to a gene: 6. The germline V gene has CDR1 MNHEY and CDR2 SMNVEV (reference sequence).

This clone was seen at least ten times. J is TRBJ2-1 and V is TRBV5-6; 9 bases match TRBD1. Unmatched junction bases numbered 12, after V lost 2 bases and J lost 12 bases. Germline V CDR1 and CDR2: SGHDT, YYEEEE. CDR3 length: 15 residues. The CDR3 region has the DNA TGTGCCAGCAGCTTTCGGGACAGGGATATTCTTGGGCAGTTCTTC. Its translation is CASSFRDRDILGQFF.

This chain joins TRBV27 and TRBJ2-7; 13 bases align to TRBD2. The ends lost 5 bases at V and 7 bases at J; junction bases unmatched: 8. The CDR3 extends over 15 amino acids. Germline CDR1 and CDR2: MNHEY and SMNVEV (reference sequence). CDR3 in amino acids: CASSPRTSGSGEQYF. In nucleotides, the CDR3 is TGTGCCAGCAGTCCGCGGACTAGCGGGAGCGGAGAGCAGTACTTC.

The chain carries TRBV7-7 and TRBJ2-7; the D gene is possibly TRBD2 (6 bases). With 5 bases removed from V and 6 bases from J, the gap between germline ends came to 14 bases. The CDR3 is 13 residues long. Germline CDR1 and CDR2: SSHAT and FNYEAQ (reference sequence). The CDR3: CASSETRTREQYF. CDR3 sequence (DNA): TGTGCCAGCAGCGAGACTAGAACGCGCGAGCAGTACTTC.

The chain carries TRBV9 and TRBJ2-2; the D gene is possibly TRBD2 (5 bases). Trimming shortened V by 1 base and J by 5 bases, and 12 bases separated the two germline ends. Germline values: CDR1 SGDLS, CDR2 YYNGEE. The CDR3 has 15 residues. This CDR3 reads CASSVTFRGTGELFF. CDR3 nucleotide sequence: TGTGCCAGCAGCGTAACCTTCCGAGGGACCGGGGAGCTGTTTTTT.

DNA of the CDR3: TGTGCCAGCAGTGAACGGCTAGCGGGGGGCAGGGGCAAAAACATTCAGTACTTC. Protein: CASSERLAGGRGKNIQYF. The V gene is TRBV2, the J gene TRBJ2-4; TRBD2 matches 11 bases. The germline CDR1 and CDR2 sequences are SNHLY and FYNNEI. V lost 2 bases and J lost 3; bases outside the gene matches: 9. This CDR3 is built from 18 residues.

This clone showed up just once. The gene calls are TRBV11-3 and TRBJ1-1; TRBD1 matches at 7 bases. CDR1 SGHNT and CDR2 YENEEA come from the germline V gene. V lost 5 bases and J lost 0; bases outside the gene matches: 6. This CDR3 is 15 amino acids long. CDR3 bases: TGTGCCAGCAGCGAGACAGGGTCCTTGAACACTGAAGCTTTCTTT. Amino acid sequence: CASSETGSLNTEAFF.

The chain is built from TRBV28 and TRBJ1-5; the D is unclear. Trimming took off 3 bases at V and 3 bases at J, with 12 bases between the two ends. CDR3 length: 15 residues. Germline V CDR1 and CDR2: MDHEN, SYDVKM. As DNA, the CDR3 is TGTGCCAGCAGTTTGACGGGTTCGATCAATCAGCCCCAGCATTTT. It translates to CASSLTGSINQPQHF. The full variable domain, rest sourced from reference TRBV28 and TRBJ1-5, is DVKVTQSSRYLVKRTGEKVFLECVQDMDHENMFWYRQDPGLGLRLIYFSYDVKMKEKGDIPEGYSVSREKKERFSLILESASTNQTSMYLCASSLTGSINQPQHFGDGTRLSIL.

This clone was picked up many times. This CDR3 reads CASSQTTTSGTGEGGEQFF. For the CDR3, the DNA is TGCGCCAGCAGCCAAACGACGACTTCCGGGACAGGGGAGGGTGGTGAGCAGTTCTTC. This rearrangement joins TRBV4-1 to TRBJ2-1; 10 bases line up with TRBD1. Trimming removed 2 bases from V and 9 bases from J; junction bases left unmatched: 19. This CDR3 has 19 amino acids. Germline values: CDR1 MGHRA, CDR2 YSYEKL.